The entry below describes one T cell receptor beta chain. Its target is unknown. Generated by immunoSEQ multiplex PCR, the TCRdb table keeps only in-frame clones and is missing some. The table lists approximately 97,000 clones, about 80% of them singletons. The entry originates in a study of radiotherapy plus CTLA-4 blockade in lung cancer. General study points: Blood saw expansion of tumor-derived TCR clones after radiotherapy plus ipilimumab.

This CDR3 is 13 amino acids long. V trimming: 6 bases; J trimming: 9 bases; junction bases outside the gene matches: 8. Germline V lookup: CDR1 LNHDA, CDR2 SQIVND (reference sequence). Patients in the study, people with chemo-refractory metastatic non-small-cell lung cancer, received focal radiation plus ipilimumab CTLA-4 blockade. The clonotype originates from a human donor with non-small cell lung cancer who had stable disease on radiotherapy plus ipilimumab. Sample: peripheral blood, taken from a patient treated with radiotherapy plus ipilimumab. The V gene is TRBV19, the J gene TRBJ2-1; 7 positions match TRBD1. The CDR3 reads CASSKDRPAEQFF. CDR3 nucleotide sequence: TGTGCCAGTAGCAAGGACAGGCCCGCTGAGCAGTTCTTC.